This T cell receptor beta chain originates from a study of T cells in Graves' hyperthyroidism and ophthalmopathy (dated by TCRdb to the late 2010s). General notes on the study: Peripheral blood was collected at initial diagnosis, before any treatment. To identify TCR V-J signatures that set the groups apart, the researchers used a discovery cohort of 100 patients, made up of 40 to 45 with Graves' ophthalmopathy and 57 with stable Graves' hyperthyroidism. Prospective prediction of ophthalmopathy was tested in an independent validation cohort of under 20 hyperthyroidism patients and some 17 patients who later progressed to ophthalmopathy. The approximately 98 discovery patients were randomly divided into training and test sets at a 7:3 ratio. The study also compared thyroid tissue and blood T-cell repertoires from a handful of Graves' hyperthyroidism patients. After blood sampling, hyperthyroidism patients were treated with methimazole at a starting dose of 30 mg daily, and ophthalmopathy patients were treated with high-dose intravenous methylprednisolone. The paper reports TCR Vbeta CDR3 sequencing of 135 peripheral blood samples: under 45 ophthalmopathy, under 85 hyperthyroidism and around 17 progressor patients. What the research found in general, with its limitations: Most expanded thyroid clonotypes (frequency above 0.001) were also detected in blood, suggesting blood repertoires may reflect thyroid immune responses. In validation, the model predicted progression to ophthalmopathy with roughly 70% sensitivity and 72% to 75% specificity, a median of 6.5 months before onset. Ophthalmopathy was separated from stable hyperthyroidism by a 13 V-J signature model, with around 90% sensitivity and roughly 84% specificity obtained in cross-validation and 80%/75% obtained in testing. Sample size was not statistically predetermined, and blinding of investigators to group allocation was not performed.

The TCR beta CDR3 regions were amplified from the RNA transcripts. The TCR CDR3 was subjected to a first round of RT-PCR using the HTBI primer set and the Qiagen OneStep RT-PCR kit. The libraries were constructed in a second round of multiplex PCR and then size-selected and purified. The libraries were sequenced on an Illumina HiSeq2000 using paired-end 100 bp reads. Per the source publication's procedure: SOAPnuke was used to process the raw data, with reads discarded if the reads contained adapters or uncalled bases, had a mean Phred below 15, or lacked an exact constant-primer or identifier match. High-quality paired reads were merged with COPE v1.2.5, and unique nucleotide sequences were defined as clonotypes. MiTCR v1.1 was used to align the clonotypes against IMGT TRBV, TRBD and TRBJ reference segments. Only V-J combinations with frequency above 0.0001, covering 99% to 99.2% of repertoires, were analysed. The TCS score was defined as the ratio of F50 (clonal expansion) to E x V (chaos), calculated using BLOSUM62-based TCRdist between CDR3 peptides within each V-J. Welch's t-statistics and random forest reduced roughly 530 V-J features to under 15, which were used in a naive Bayes classifier (R e1071). The raw public reads went through TCRdb reprocessing: fastp at Q25, MiXCR clone calling, in-frame beta chains kept. Rows with one shared CDR3 protein collapse into an entry with the most common genes and DNA. TCRdb assigned the V and J calls; the authors' analysis was not used. This sample lists around 340,000 distinct CDR3 sequences; approximately 15% were detected once. Just under 25% of the sample belongs to the ten largest clones.

This clonotype was seen at least ten times. The antigen it binds to is not known. The record has no base qualities; no much larger clone is one base away. Graves' hyperthyroidism was defined as stable when no progression to ophthalmopathy occurred over 18 months of follow-up. The hyperthyroidism patients were between 18 and 65 years old and newly diagnosed, with a disease duration of less than 2 months. Any patient with an uncontrolled infection, another autoimmune disease, pregnancy or lactation was excluded. Diagnoses were established on the basis of clinical symptoms, serum thyroxine and TRAb, thyroid ultrasound, and orbital computed tomography. PBMCs were separated from about 10 ml of fresh peripheral blood using Ficoll-Paque density gradient centrifugation. Total RNA was extracted using Trizol reagent, and RNA quality was assessed on an Agilent 2100 Bioanalyzer. Sequencing was carried out using blood. This sequence originates from a woman aged 25 to 39 with Graves' hyperthyroidism.

The CDR3 is CAISESRENEQFF. The nucleotide sequence reads as follows: TGTGCCATCAGTGAGTCCAGGGAAAATGAGCAGTTCTTC. The chain employs TRBV10-3 and TRBJ2-1; a tentative D call is TRBD1 (5 bases match). V is shortened by 0 bases, J by 7 bases, and the region joining them spans 7 bases. The CDR3 contains 13 residues, cysteine and phenylalanine counted. CDR3 DNA only is kept here, 39 bases in frame from base 1. Looking up the germline V gene yields CDR1 ENHRY and CDR2 SYGVKD.